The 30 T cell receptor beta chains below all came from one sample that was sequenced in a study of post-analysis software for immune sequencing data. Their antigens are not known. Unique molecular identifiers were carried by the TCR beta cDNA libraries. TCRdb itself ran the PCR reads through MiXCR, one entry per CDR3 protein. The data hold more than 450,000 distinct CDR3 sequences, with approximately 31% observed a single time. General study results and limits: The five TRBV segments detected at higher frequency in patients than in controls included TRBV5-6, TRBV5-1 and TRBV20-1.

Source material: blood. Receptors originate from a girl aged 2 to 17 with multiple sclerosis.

The chain's CDR3 is CAIGKGDTEAFF. DNA for the CDR3: TGTGCCATCGGTAAGGGGGACACTGAAGCTTTCTTT. The chain has TRBV10-3 and TRBJ1-1, with D perhaps TRBD1 (6 bases). This CDR3 has 12 residues. Germline assignment: CDR1 ENHRY and CDR2 SYGVKD. Trimming cost V 8 bases and J 3 bases, with 10 bases left between them.

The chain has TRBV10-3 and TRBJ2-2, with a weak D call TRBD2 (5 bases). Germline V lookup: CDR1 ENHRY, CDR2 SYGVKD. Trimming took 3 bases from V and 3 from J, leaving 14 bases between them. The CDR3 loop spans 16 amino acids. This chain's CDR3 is CAISEGPPEDTGELFF. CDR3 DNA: TGTGCCATCAGTGAAGGTCCTCCGGAGGACACCGGGGAGCTGTTTTTT.

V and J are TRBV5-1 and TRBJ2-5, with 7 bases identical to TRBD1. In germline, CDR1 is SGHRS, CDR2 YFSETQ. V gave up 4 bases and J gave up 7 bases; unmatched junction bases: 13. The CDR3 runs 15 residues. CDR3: CASSPGLGGLGTQYF. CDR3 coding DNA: TGCGCCAGCAGCCCTGGGTTAGGGGGCTTGGGGACCCAGTACTTC.

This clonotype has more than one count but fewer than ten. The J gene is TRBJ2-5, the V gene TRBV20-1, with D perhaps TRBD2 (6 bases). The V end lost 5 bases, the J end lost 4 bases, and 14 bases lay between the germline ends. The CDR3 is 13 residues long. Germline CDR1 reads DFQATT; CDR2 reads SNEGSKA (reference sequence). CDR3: CSAPPGLGETQYF. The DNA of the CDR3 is TGCAGTGCTCCCCCGGGACTGGGAGAGACCCAGTACTTC.

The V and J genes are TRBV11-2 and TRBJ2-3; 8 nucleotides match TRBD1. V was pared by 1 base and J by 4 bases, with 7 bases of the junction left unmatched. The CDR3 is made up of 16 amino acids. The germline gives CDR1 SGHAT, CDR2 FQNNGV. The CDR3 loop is CASSLGTGFDSDTQYF. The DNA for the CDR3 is TGTGCCAGCAGCTTAGGGACAGGGTTCGATTCAGATACGCAGTATTTT.

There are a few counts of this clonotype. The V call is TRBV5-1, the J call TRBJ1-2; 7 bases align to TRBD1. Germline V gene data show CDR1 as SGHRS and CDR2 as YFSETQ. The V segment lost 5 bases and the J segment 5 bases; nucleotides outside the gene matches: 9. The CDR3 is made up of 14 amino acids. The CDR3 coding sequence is TGCGCCAGCAGATCAACAGGGGACGGGTATGGCTACACCTTC. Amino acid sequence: CASRSTGDGYGYTF.

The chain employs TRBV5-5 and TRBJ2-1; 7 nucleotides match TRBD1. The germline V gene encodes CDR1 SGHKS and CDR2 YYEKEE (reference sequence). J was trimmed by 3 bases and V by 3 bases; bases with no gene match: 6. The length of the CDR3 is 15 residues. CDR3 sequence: CASSYAGGYYNEQFF. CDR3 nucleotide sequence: TGTGCCAGCAGCTACGCAGGGGGATACTACAATGAGCAGTTCTTC. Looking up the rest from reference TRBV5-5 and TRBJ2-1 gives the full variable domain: DAGVTQSPTHLIKTRGQQVTLRCSPISGHKSVSWYQQVLGQGPQFIFQYYEKEERGRGNFPDRFSARQFPNYSSELNVNALLLGDSALYLCASSYAGGYYNEQFFGPGTRLTVL.

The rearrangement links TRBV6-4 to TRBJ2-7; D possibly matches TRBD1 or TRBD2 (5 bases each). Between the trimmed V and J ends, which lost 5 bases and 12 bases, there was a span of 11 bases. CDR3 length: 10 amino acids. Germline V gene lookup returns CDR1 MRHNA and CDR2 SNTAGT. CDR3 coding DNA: TGTGCCAGCAGTACGGGGCATCCGTACTTC. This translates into CASSTGHPYF.

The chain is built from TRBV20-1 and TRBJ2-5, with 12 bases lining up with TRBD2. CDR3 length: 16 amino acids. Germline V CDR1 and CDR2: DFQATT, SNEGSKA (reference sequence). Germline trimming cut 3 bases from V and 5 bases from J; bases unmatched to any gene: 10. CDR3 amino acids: CSARHDLAGGRETQYF. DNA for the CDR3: TGCAGTGCTAGGCATGATCTAGCGGGGGGGCGGGAGACCCAGTACTTC.

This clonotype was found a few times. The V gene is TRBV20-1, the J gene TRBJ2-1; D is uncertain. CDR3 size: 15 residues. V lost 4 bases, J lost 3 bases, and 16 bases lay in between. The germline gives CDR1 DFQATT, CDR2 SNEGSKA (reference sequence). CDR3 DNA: TGCAGTGCTACCCTGACTTCCCCGGGCTACAATGAGCAGTTCTTC. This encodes CSATLTSPGYNEQFF.

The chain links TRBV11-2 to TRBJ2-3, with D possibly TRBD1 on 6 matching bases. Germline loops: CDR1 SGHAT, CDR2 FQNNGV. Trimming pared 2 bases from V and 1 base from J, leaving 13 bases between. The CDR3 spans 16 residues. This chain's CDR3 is CASSLIEWGRTDTQYF. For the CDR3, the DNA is TGTGCCAGCAGCTTAATTGAGTGGGGGCGCACAGATACGCAGTATTTT. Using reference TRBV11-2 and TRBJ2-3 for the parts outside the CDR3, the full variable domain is EAGVAQSPRYKIIEKRQSVAFWCNPISGHATLYWYQQILGQGPKLLIQFQNNGVVDDSQLPKDRFSAERLKGVDSTLKIQPAKLEDSAVYLCASSLIEWGRTDTQYFGPGTRLTVL.

The CDR3 region is CASSLSYGGTDTQYF. CDR3 in DNA: TGTGCCAGCAGCTTATCGTACGGGGGCACAGATACGCAGTATTTT. The J gene is TRBJ2-3, the V gene TRBV7-3; a weak D match, TRBD2 (5 bases). Germline assignment: CDR1 SGHTA and CDR2 FQGTGA. Trimming took 2 bases from V and 1 from J, leaving 10 bases between them. CDR3 length equals 15 residues.

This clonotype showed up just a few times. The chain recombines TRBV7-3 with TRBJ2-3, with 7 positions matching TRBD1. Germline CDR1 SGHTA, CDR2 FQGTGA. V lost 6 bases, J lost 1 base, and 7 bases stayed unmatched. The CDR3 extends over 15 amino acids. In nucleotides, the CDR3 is TGTGCCAGCAGTCGACAGGGTGGTGGCACAGATACGCAGTATTTT. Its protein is CASSRQGGGTDTQYF. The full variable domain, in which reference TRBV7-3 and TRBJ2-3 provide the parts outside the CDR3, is GAGVSQTPSNKVTEKGKYVELRCDPISGHTALYWYRQSLGQGPEFLIYFQGTGAADDSGLPNDRFFAVRPEGSVSTLKIQRTERGDSAVYLCASSRQGGGTDTQYFGPGTRLTVL.

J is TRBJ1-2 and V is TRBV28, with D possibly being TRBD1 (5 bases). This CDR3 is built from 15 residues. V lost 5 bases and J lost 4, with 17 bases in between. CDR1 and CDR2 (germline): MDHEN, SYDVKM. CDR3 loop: CASSRYPGGVYGYTF. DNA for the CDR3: TGTGCCAGCAGTCGCTACCCTGGGGGGGTCTATGGCTACACCTTC.

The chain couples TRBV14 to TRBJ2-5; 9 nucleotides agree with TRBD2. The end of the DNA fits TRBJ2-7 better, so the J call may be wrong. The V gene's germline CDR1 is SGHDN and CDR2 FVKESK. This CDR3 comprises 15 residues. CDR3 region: CASSPGAGGPYEQYF. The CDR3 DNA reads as TGTGCCAGCAGCCCCGGAGCGGGGGGTCCCTACGAGCAGTACTTC.

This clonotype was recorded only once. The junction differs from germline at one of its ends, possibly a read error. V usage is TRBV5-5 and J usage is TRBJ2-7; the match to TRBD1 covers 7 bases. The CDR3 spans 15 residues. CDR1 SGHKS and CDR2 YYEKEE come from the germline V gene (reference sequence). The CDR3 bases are TGTGCCAGCAGCTTTTTCATCGGGACAGACTACGAGCAGTGCTTC. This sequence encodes CASSFFIGTDYEQCF.

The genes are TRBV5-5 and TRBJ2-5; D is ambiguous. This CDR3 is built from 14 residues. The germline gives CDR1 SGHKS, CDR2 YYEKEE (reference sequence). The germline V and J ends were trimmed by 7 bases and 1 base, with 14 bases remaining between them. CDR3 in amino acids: CASGEGRGQETQYF. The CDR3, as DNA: TGTGCCAGCGGCGAAGGGCGTGGCCAAGAGACCCAGTACTTC.

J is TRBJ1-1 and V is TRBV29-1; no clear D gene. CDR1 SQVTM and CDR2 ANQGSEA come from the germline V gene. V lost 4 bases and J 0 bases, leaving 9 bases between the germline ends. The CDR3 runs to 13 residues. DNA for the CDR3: TGCAGCGTTGGTCAGTTGTTGAACACTGAAGCTTTCTTT. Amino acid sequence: CSVGQLLNTEAFF. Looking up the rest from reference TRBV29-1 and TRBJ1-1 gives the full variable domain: SAVISQKPSRDICQRGTSLTIQCQVDSQVTMMFWYRQQPGQSLTLIATANQGSEATYESGFVIDKFPISRPNLTFSTLTVSNMSPEDSSIYLCSVGQLLNTEAFFGQGTRLTVV.

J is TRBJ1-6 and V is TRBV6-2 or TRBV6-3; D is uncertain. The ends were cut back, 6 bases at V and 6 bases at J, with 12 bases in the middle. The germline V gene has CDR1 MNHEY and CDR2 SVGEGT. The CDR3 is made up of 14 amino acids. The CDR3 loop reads CASSLPWGNSPLHF. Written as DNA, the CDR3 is TGTGCCAGCAGCTTACCATGGGGTAATTCACCCCTCCACTTT.

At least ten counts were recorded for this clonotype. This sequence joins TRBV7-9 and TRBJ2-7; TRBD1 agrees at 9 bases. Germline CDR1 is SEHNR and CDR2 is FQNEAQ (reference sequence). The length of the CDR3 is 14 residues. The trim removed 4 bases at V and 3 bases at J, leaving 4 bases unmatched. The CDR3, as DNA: TGTGCCAGCAGCTCGGGACAGGGTGGCTACGAGCAGTACTTC. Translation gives CASSSGQGGYEQYF.

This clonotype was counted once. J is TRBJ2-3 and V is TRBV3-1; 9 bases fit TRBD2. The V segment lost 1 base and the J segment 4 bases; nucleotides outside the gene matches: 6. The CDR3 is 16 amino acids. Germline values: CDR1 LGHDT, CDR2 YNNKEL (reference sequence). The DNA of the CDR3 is TGTGCCAGCAGCCAAGTCCCTAGCGGGATCGCAGATACGCAGTATTTT. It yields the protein CASSQVPSGIADTQYF.

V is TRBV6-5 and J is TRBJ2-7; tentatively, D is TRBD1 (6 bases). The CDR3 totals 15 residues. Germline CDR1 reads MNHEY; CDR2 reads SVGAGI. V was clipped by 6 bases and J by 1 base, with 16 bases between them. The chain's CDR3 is CASSGGQRISYEQYF. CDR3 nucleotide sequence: TGTGCCAGCAGCGGCGGACAGCGAATTTCCTACGAGCAGTACTTC.

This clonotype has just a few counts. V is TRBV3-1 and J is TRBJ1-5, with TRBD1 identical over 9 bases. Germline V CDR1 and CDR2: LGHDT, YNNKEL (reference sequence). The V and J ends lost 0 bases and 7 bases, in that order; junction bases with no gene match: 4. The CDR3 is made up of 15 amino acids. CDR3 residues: CASSQDRTGVQPQHF. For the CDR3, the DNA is TGTGCCAGCAGCCAAGATCGGACAGGGGTCCAGCCCCAGCATTTT.

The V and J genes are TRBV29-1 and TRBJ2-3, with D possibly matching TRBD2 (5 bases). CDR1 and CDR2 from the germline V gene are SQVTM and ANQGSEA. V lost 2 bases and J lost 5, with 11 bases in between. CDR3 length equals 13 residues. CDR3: CSVEKQAVDTQYF. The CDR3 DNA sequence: TGCAGCGTTGAAAAGCAAGCGGTAGATACGCAGTATTTT.

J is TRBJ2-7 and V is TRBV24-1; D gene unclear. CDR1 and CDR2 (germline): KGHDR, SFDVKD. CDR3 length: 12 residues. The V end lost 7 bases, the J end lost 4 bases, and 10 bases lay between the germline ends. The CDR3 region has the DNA TGTGCCACCAGCGAGAATGGGTACGAGCAGTACTTC. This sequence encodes CATSENGYEQYF.

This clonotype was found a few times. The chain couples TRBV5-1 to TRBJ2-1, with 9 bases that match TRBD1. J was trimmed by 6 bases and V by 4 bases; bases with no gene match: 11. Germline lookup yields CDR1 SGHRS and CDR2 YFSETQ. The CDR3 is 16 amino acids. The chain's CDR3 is CASSLPRDRVINEQFF. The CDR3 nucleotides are TGCGCCAGCAGCCTGCCCCGGGACAGGGTTATCAATGAGCAGTTCTTC.

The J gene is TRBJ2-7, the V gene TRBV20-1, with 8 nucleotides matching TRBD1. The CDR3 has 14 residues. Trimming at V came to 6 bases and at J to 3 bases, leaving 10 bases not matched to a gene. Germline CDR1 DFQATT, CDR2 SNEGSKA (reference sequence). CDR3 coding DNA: TGCAGTGCCGTGCCCGGACAGGGAATCTACGAGCAGTACTTC. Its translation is CSAVPGQGIYEQYF.

CDR3 nucleotide sequence: TGCAGTGCTACCCAAATAAGACGGACGGACTTAGAAGCTAACTATGGCTACACCTTC. The encoded protein is CSATQIRRTDLEANYGYTF. This chain connects TRBV20-1 to TRBJ1-2; D uncertain. The CDR3 has 19 residues. CDR1 and CDR2 (germline): DFQATT, SNEGSKA (reference sequence). V was clipped by 4 bases and J by 0 bases, with 27 bases between them.

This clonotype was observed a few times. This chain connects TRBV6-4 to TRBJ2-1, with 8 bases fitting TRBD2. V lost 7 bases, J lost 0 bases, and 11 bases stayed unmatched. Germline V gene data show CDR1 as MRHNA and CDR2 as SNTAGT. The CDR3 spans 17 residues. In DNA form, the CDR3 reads TGTGCCAGCATCTTCCGGAGCGGGGGCTACTCCTACAATGAGCAGTTCTTC. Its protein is CASIFRSGGYSYNEQFF.

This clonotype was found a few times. This chain's CDR3 is CASSPRGHTQETQYF. CDR3 coding DNA: TGTGCCAGCAGCCCAAGGGGGCACACCCAAGAGACCCAGTACTTC. The chain links TRBV12-3 or TRBV12-4 to TRBJ2-5; 7 nucleotides line up with TRBD1. V lost 6 bases, J lost 1 base, and 8 bases stayed unmatched. The CDR3 totals 15 residues.